These 6 T cell receptor beta chains came from one sample sequenced in a study of blood T cells in healthy people across ages (dated by TCRdb to 2014 to 2015). Library generation was performed with 5' RACE. Sequencing used an Illumina HiSeq 2500. A second 7 to 11 cycle PCR used a sample-barcoded 5' primer and a J-beta primer mix. The public reads were quality trimmed at Q25 with fastp and then assembled into clones with MiXCR by TCRdb, keeping productive beta chains. Rows with one shared CDR3 protein collapse into an entry with the most common genes and DNA. In all, the sample holds around 1.1 million distinct CDR3 sequences, and 35% to 45% of those were seen once. The ten largest clones represent around 12% of the sample. Sequences were obtained from blood. These receptors were taken from a man between 18 and 29 years old in good health.

The chain employs TRBV5-8 and TRBJ2-1, with D perhaps matching TRBD1 (5 bases). The CDR3 has 16 residues. The germline V gene encodes CDR1 SGHTS and CDR2 YDEGEE. V lost 1 base and J 0 bases, leaving 11 bases between the germline ends. DNA for the CDR3: TGTGCCAGCAGCTTGAAGGGGTATTCCTCCTACAATGAGCAGTTCTTC. This sequence encodes CASSLKGYSSYNEQFF.

The V gene is TRBV5-1, the J gene TRBJ1-1; perhaps TRBD1 as D (5 bases). V gave up 2 bases and J gave up 3 bases, with 20 bases separating them. This CDR3 spans 17 amino acids. Germline V gene lookup returns CDR1 SGHRS and CDR2 YFSETQ. The CDR3 region has the DNA TGCGCCAGCAGCTTTGGGGCCCGGAATCTAAAGGACACTGAAGCTTTCTTT. Its translation: CASSFGARNLKDTEAFF.

This clonotype has just a few counts. The chain employs TRBV6-5 and TRBJ1-4; D may be TRBD1 (5 bases). The CDR3 is made up of 13 amino acids. Looked up from germline, CDR1 is MNHEY and CDR2 is SVGAGI. Trimming removed 9 bases from V and 4 bases from J, with 12 bases in between. The CDR3 here is CARTQGHNEKLFF. The CDR3, as DNA: TGTGCCAGGACGCAGGGTCATAATGAAAAACTGTTTTTT.

This clonotype has more than one count but fewer than ten. This chain joins TRBV9 and TRBJ2-4; 7 bases match TRBD2. Germline V CDR1 and CDR2: SGDLS, YYNGEE. V shed 4 bases and J 6 bases; nucleotides not matched to a gene: 7. The CDR3 runs 14 residues. This CDR3 reads CASSPASGPNIQYF. The CDR3 coding sequence is TGTGCCAGCAGCCCAGCTAGCGGTCCAAACATTCAGTACTTC.

This clonotype was found a few times. The chain uses TRBV5-1 and TRBJ2-3; either TRBD1 or TRBD2 may supply D (5 bases each). The V end lost 5 bases, the J end lost 2 bases, and 18 bases lay between the germline ends. Germline CDR1 is SGHRS and CDR2 is YFSETQ. The CDR3 has 16 residues. The CDR3 DNA is TGCGCCAGCAGAGACCCCCGGGACGGCCACACAGATACGCAGTATTTT. This sequence encodes CASRDPRDGHTDTQYF.

This clonotype was counted between two and nine times. This chain links TRBV6-6 with TRBJ1-5; no reliable D call. The CDR3 has 14 amino acids. Looked up from germline, CDR1 is MNHNY and CDR2 is SVGAGI (reference sequence). Trimming took off 2 bases at V and 2 bases at J, with 7 bases between the two ends. The CDR3 DNA reads as TGTGCCAGCAGTTACCTGGAGGGCAATCAGCCCCAGCATTTT. Protein: CASSYLEGNQPQHF.